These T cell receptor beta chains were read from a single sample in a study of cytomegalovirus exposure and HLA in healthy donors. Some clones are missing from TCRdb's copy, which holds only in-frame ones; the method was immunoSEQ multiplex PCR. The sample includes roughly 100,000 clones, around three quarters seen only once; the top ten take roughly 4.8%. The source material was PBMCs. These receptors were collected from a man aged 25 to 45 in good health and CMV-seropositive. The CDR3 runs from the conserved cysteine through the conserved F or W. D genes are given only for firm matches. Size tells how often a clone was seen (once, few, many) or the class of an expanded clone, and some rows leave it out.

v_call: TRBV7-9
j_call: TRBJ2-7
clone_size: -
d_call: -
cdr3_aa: CSSSPSGYEQYF
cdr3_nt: TGTTCCAGCAGCCCTTCAGGCTACGAGCAGTACTTC

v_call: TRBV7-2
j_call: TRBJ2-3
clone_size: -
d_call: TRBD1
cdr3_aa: CASSHRQGADTQYF
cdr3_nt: TGTGCCAGCAGCCATCGACAGGGTGCAGATACGCAGTATTTT

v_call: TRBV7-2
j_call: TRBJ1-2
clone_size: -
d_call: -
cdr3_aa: CASSLENRDYGYTF
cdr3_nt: TGTGCCAGCAGCTTAGAGAACAGGGACTATGGCTACACCTTC

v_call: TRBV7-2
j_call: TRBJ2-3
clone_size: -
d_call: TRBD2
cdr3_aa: CASSLRDSGGLTDTQYF
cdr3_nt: TGTGCCAGCAGCTTACGGGATTCGGGGGGTCTCACAGATACGCAGTATTTT

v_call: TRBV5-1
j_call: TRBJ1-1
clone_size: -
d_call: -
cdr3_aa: CASSLAGGGTEAFF
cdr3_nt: TGCGCCAGCAGCTTGGCCGGGGGGGGTACTGAAGCTTTCTTT

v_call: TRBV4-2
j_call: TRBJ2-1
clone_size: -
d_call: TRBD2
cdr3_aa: CASSQDSGGGPYEQFF
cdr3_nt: TGTGCCAGCAGCCAAGATAGTGGGGGAGGGCCCTATGAGCAGTTCTTC

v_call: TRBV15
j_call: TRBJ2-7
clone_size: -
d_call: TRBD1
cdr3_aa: CATSRATGSQYF
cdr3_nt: TGTGCCACCAGCAGAGCGACAGGGTCGCAGTACTTC

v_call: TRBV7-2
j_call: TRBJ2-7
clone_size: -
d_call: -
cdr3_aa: CASSWDSLSSYEQYF
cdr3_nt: TGTGCCAGCAGTTGGGACTCCCTAAGCTCCTACGAGCAGTACTTC

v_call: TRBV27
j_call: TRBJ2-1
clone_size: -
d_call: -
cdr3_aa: CASSFEANSYNEQFF
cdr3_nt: TGTGCCAGCAGTTTTGAGGCTAACTCCTACAATGAGCAGTTCTTC

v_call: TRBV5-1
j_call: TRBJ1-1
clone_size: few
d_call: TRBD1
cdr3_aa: CASSWGQGGPEAFF
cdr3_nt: TGCGCCAGCAGCTGGGGACAGGGGGGACCTGAAGCTTTCTTT

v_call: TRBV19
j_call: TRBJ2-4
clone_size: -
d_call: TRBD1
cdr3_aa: CASSMGDRIAKNIQYF
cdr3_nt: TGTGCCAGTAGTATGGGGGACAGGATAGCCAAAAACATTCAGTACTTC

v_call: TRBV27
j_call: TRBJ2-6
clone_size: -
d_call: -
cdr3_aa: CASSPTGSGANVLTF
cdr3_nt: TGTGCCAGCAGTCCGACTGGGAGTGGGGCCAACGTCCTGACTTTC

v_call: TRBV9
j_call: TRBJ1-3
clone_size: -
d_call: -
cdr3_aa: CASSPQGGNTIYF
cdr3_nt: TGTGCCAGCAGCCCCCAGGGAGGAAACACCATATATTTT

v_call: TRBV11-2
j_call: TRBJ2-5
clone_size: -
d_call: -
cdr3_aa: CASSLAGWQETQYF
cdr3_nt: TGTGCCAGCAGCTTAGCAGGGTGGCAAGAGACCCAGTACTTC

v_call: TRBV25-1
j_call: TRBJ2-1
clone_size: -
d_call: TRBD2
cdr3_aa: CASSRGSGPYYNEQFF
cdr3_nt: TGTGCCAGCAGTAGGGGTAGCGGGCCTTATTACAATGAGCAGTTCTTC

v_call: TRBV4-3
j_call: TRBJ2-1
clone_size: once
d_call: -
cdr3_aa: CASSPSPTTLYNEQFF
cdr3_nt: TGCGCCAGCAGCCCTAGCCCGACTACCCTCTACAATGAGCAGTTCTTC

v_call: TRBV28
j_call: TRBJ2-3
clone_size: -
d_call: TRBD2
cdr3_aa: CASSSPTSGLNTQYF
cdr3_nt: TGTGCCAGCAGCTCCCCCACTAGCGGGCTTAATACGCAGTATTTT

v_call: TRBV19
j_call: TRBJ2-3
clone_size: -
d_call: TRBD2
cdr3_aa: CASSRGGRDTQYF
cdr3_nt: TGTGCCAGTAGTCGGGGGGGAAGAGATACGCAGTATTTT

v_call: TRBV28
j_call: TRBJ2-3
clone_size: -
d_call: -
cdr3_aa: CASSLPQGSDTQYF
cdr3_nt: TGTGCCAGCAGTTTGCCACAGGGCTCAGATACGCAGTATTTT

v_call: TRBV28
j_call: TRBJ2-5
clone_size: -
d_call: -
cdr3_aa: CASRGLETQYF
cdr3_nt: TGTGCCAGCCGTGGCCTGGAGACCCAGTACTTC

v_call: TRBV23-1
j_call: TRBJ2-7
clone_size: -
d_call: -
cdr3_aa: CASARIASYEQYF
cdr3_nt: TGCGCCAGCGCCAGGATAGCGAGCTACGAGCAGTACTTC

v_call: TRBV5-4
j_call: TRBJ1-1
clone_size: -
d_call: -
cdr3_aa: CASSLGGGMNTEAFF
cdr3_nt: TGTGCCAGCAGCTTGGGGGGGGGTATGAACACTGAAGCTTTCTTT